A single sample is the source of the 21 T cell receptor beta chains below, sequenced in a study of technical replicates of blood from a few donors. Using immunoSEQ multiplex PCR, the repertoire was profiled, and TCRdb retains in-frame clones only, with some absent. This table has 55,000 to 80,000 clones, around 97% appearing once. Sequenced: T cells isolated from PBMCs. The receptors shown here come from a human donor in good health.

The chain couples TRBV6-1 to TRBJ2-4; possible D gene TRBD1, 6 bases. CDR1 is MNHNS, CDR2 SASEGT, per germline. The CDR3 length is 15 residues. Trimming removed 4 bases at V and 0 bases at J, with 10 bases between. CDR3 residues: CASSVPGVAKNIQYF. Here the CDR3 DNA reads TGTGCCAGCAGTGTTCCAGGGGTAGCCAAAAACATTCAGTACTTC.

The chain is built from TRBV30 and TRBJ2-3; TRBD2 might be the D (6 bases). This CDR3 has 13 residues. V was trimmed by 0 bases and J by 3 bases, leaving 7 bases between them. CDR1 is GTSNPN and CDR2 is SVGIG in the germline V gene (reference sequence). The CDR3 sequence: CAWSVGGTDTQYF. The CDR3 DNA reads as TGTGCCTGGAGTGTCGGGGGAACAGATACGCAGTATTTT.

The chain has TRBV19 and TRBJ2-1, with a weak D call TRBD1 (6 bases). This CDR3 spans 15 amino acids. Germline values: CDR1 LNHDA, CDR2 SQIVND (reference sequence). The V end lost 3 bases, the J end lost 6 bases, and 15 bases lay between the germline ends. The CDR3 region has the DNA TGTGCCAGTAGTATTCAGACAGGCGGGCTCAATGAGCAGTTCTTC. Translated, it gives CASSIQTGGLNEQFF. Supplemented by reference TRBV19 and TRBJ2-1, the full variable domain reads DGGITQSPKYLFRKEGQNVTLSCEQNLNHDAMYWYRQDPGQGLRLIYYSQIVNDFQKGDIAEGYSVSREKKESFPLTVTSAQKNPTAFYLCASSIQTGGLNEQFFGPGTRLTVL.

This rearrangement joins TRBV5-4 to TRBJ2-7; no clear D gene. Per germline, CDR1 SGHNT and CDR2 YYREEE (reference sequence). This CDR3 is 16 amino acids long. Trimming took off 2 bases at V and 0 bases at J, with 15 bases between the two ends. The CDR3 reads CASSLFSSGSSYEQYF. The CDR3 coding sequence is TGTGCCAGCAGCTTATTCAGTTCTGGCAGCTCCTACGAGCAGTACTTC.

The chain couples TRBV7-8 to TRBJ1-5; no clear D. CDR3 length: 14 residues. Per germline, CDR1 SGHVS and CDR2 FQNEAQ. V lost 0 bases and J 6 bases, leaving 9 bases between the germline ends. The CDR3 DNA reads as TGTGCCAGCAGCTTAGCTCAGAGGAGTCAGCCCCAGCATTTT. This sequence encodes CASSLAQRSQPQHF.

The chain couples TRBV19 to TRBJ2-2; 11 bases line up with TRBD2. V lost 3 bases, J lost 7 bases, and 7 bases stayed unmatched. This CDR3 has 16 amino acids. CDR1 and CDR2 (germline): LNHDA, SQIVND (reference sequence). Here the CDR3 DNA reads TGTGCCAGTAGTATTGCTAGCGGGAGGCCGGGCGGGGAGCTGTTTTTT. It specifies CASSIASGRPGGELFF. Looking up the rest from reference TRBV19 and TRBJ2-2 gives the full variable domain: DGGITQSPKYLFRKEGQNVTLSCEQNLNHDAMYWYRQDPGQGLRLIYYSQIVNDFQKGDIAEGYSVSREKKESFPLTVTSAQKNPTAFYLCASSIASGRPGGELFFGEGSRLTVL.

The V and J genes are TRBV4-1 and TRBJ2-7; weak D call: TRBD2 (6 bases). V gave up 6 bases and J gave up 2 bases, with 11 bases separating them. The CDR3 is 13 amino acids. The germline V gene has CDR1 MGHRA and CDR2 YSYEKL. As DNA, the CDR3 is TGCGCCAGCAGTAGGGACTTCCCCTACGAGCAGTACTTC. As protein: CASSRDFPYEQYF.

The CDR3 loop is CASSFYRENYGYTF. CDR3 bases: TGTGCCAGCAGCTTTTACAGGGAGAACTATGGCTACACCTTC. This chain connects TRBV13 to TRBJ1-2; tentatively, D is TRBD1 (6 bases). Germline V lookup: CDR1 PRHDT, CDR2 FYEKMQ (reference sequence). Trimming took 3 bases from V and 2 from J, leaving 10 bases between them. This CDR3 has 14 amino acids. Combining the CDR3 with reference TRBV13 and TRBJ1-2 gives the whole variable domain AAGVIQSPRHLIKEKRETATLKCYPIPRHDTVYWYQQGPGQDPQFLISFYEKMQSDKGSIPDRFSAQQFSDYHSELNMSSLELGDSALYFCASSFYRENYGYTFGSGTRLTVV.

This clone was detected once. V and J are TRBV7-9 and TRBJ1-3; D may be TRBD1 (5 bases). This CDR3 is built from 15 residues. Germline CDR1 reads SEHNR; CDR2 reads FQNEAQ (reference sequence). Trimming shortened V by 5 bases and J by 0 bases, and 11 bases separated the two germline ends. The DNA of the CDR3 is TGTGCCAGCAGCCCAGGACAAACCTCTGGAAACACCATATATTTT. Translation gives CASSPGQTSGNTIYF.

This chain joins TRBV4-2 and TRBJ1-1; D is ambiguous. Looked up from germline, CDR1 is LGHNA and CDR2 is YNFKEQ. The CDR3 contains 16 residues. The V gene lost 0 bases and the J gene lost 1 base, with 12 bases spanning the gap. The CDR3 nucleotides are TGTGCCAGCAGCCAAGATTTGGTCGGAGGGAACACTGAAGCTTTCTTT. Encoded protein: CASSQDLVGGNTEAFF.

This clone occurred once. The DNA of the CDR3 is TGTGCCAGCAGCATAACACCAGCCGCAGGGGATACGCAGTATTTT. Protein product: CASSITPAAGDTQYF. This chain uses TRBV11-3 with TRBJ2-3; a weak D match, TRBD1 (5 bases). Looked up from germline, CDR1 is SGHNT and CDR2 is YENEEA. The CDR3 is made up of 15 amino acids. V was shortened by 5 bases and J by 6 bases, with 18 bases between the two germline ends.

This chain connects TRBV28 to TRBJ2-1, with 9 bases lining up with TRBD1. Germline V lookup: CDR1 MDHEN, CDR2 SYDVKM. V was pared by 2 bases and J by 8 bases, with 7 bases of the junction left unmatched. CDR3 length: 15 amino acids. This chain's CDR3 is CASSLAWDRDYEQFF. CDR3 nucleotides: TGTGCCAGCAGTTTAGCTTGGGACAGGGATTATGAGCAGTTCTTC.

The chain combines TRBV6-1 with TRBJ2-3; D might be TRBD1 (6 bases). Germline CDR1 and CDR2: MNHNS and SASEGT. The CDR3 loop spans 14 amino acids. Trimming shortened V by 5 bases and J by 2 bases, and 11 bases separated the two germline ends. The DNA for the CDR3 is TGTGCCAGCAGTATCCGGGACACCACAGATACGCAGTATTTT. Translation gives CASSIRDTTDTQYF.

The chain joins TRBV14 to TRBJ2-7, with D maybe TRBD1 (6 bases). This CDR3 comprises 13 residues. V gave up 3 bases and J gave up 6 bases, with 12 bases separating them. CDR1 and CDR2 from the germline V gene are SGHDN and FVKESK. The CDR3 is CASSQTGAGEQYF. CDR3 coding DNA: TGTGCCAGCAGCCAGACAGGTGCGGGCGAGCAGTACTTC.

The chain uses TRBV7-8 and TRBJ1-5; the D gene is possibly TRBD1 (6 bases). The V gene lost 5 bases and the J gene lost 7 bases, with 15 bases spanning the gap. This CDR3 spans 14 amino acids. CDR1 is SGHVS and CDR2 is FQNEAQ in the germline V gene. The CDR3 region is CASSVRGSGQPQHF. DNA of the CDR3: TGTGCCAGCAGCGTGAGGGGGAGCGGACAGCCCCAGCATTTT.

This rearrangement joins TRBV10-3 to TRBJ2-1; 9 nucleotides align to TRBD1. The CDR3 runs to 15 residues. J gave up 6 bases and V 11 bases, and 14 bases lay outside the gene matches. Germline CDR1 ENHRY, CDR2 SYGVKD. The CDR3 loop reads CASYTGTGYPNEQFF. Here the CDR3 DNA reads TGTGCCTCCTACACCGGGACAGGGTATCCCAATGAGCAGTTCTTC.

This sequence joins TRBV6-6 and TRBJ1-2; D gene unclear. In germline, CDR1 is MNHNY, CDR2 SVGAGI (reference sequence). The CDR3 length is 15 residues. Trimming shortened V by 0 bases and J by 1 base, and 9 bases separated the two germline ends. CDR3 sequence (DNA): TGTGCCAGCAGTTACTCGAGTTCGAGTAACTATGGCTACACCTTC. Translation: CASSYSSSSNYGYTF.

The chain joins TRBV12-5 to TRBJ2-2, with a possible D match to TRBD2 (6 bases). Germline CDR1 LGHNT, CDR2 FRNRAP. This CDR3 has 15 residues. V was cut by 0 bases and J by 4 bases, with 9 bases left in between. Written as DNA, the CDR3 is TGTGCTAGTGGTTTGGTACTGGGGGGCACCGGGGAGCTGTTTTTT. Encoded protein: CASGLVLGGTGELFF.

This clone was recorded once. The CDR3 region has the DNA TGTGCCAGCAGTTCCCTAATGCTGGGCAACACCGGGGAGCTGTTTTTT. This gives the protein CASSSLMLGNTGELFF. V usage is TRBV27 and J usage is TRBJ2-2, with D unclear. Looked up from germline, CDR1 is MNHEY and CDR2 is SMNVEV (reference sequence). This CDR3 is 16 amino acids long. V lost 4 bases and J lost 2, with 14 bases in between.

The chain couples TRBV28 to TRBJ2-2; D might be TRBD2 (6 bases). Germline-derived CDR1 and CDR2 are MDHEN and SYDVKM. The V end lost 7 bases, the J end lost 2 bases, and 14 bases lay between the germline ends. CDR3 length equals 15 residues. The CDR3 DNA reads TGTGCCAGCACCTACGGGGGTGTTAACACCGGGGAGCTGTTTTTT. Translating it yields CASTYGGVNTGELFF.

The V call is TRBV10-3, the J call TRBJ2-2, with 8 positions matching TRBD1. V lost 9 bases, J lost 7 bases, and 1 base stayed unmatched. The CDR3 spans 11 residues. Germline V CDR1 and CDR2: ENHRY, SYGVKD. This CDR3 reads CAIQGDGELFF. DNA for the CDR3: TGTGCCATACAGGGGGACGGGGAGCTGTTTTTT.